This is a list of T cell receptor beta chains from one sample in a study of blood T cell repertoires in COVID-19. Assay used: immunoSEQ multiplex PCR; TCRdb lists only in-frame clones, some missing. The table has roughly 410,000 clones, more than 80% seen once. The specimen was peripheral blood. The receptors come from a man aged 40-49 years with acute or convalescent COVID-19. CDR3s include the opening cysteine and the closing phenylalanine or tryptophan. The order of the fields is D gene, clone size, V gene, J gene, CDR3 protein, CDR3 DNA. D genes are given only for firm matches. Where a row states a size, it is once, few, many or the class of an expanded clone; other rows omit it.

D: NA; size: NA; V: TRBV9; J: TRBJ2-3; CDR3: CASSVAGAAGGGDTQYF; DNA: TGTGCCAGCAGCGTAGCTGGTGCGGCGGGTGGAGGAGATACGCAGTATTTT
D: TRBD2; size: NA; V: TRBV10-3; J: TRBJ2-5; CDR3: CAISEVREQETQYF; DNA: TGTGCCATCAGTGAAGTGCGGGAGCAAGAGACCCAGTACTTC
D: NA; size: once; V: TRBV29-1; J: TRBJ1-1; CDR3: CSGTRGMNTEAFF; DNA: TGCAGCGGTACCAGGGGAATGAACACTGAAGCTTTCTTT
D: TRBD1; size: NA; V: TRBV3-1/TRBV3-2; J: TRBJ2-7; CDR3: CASSQINRGPPYEQYF; DNA: TGTGCCAGCAGCCAAATAAACAGGGGTCCCCCCTACGAGCAGTACTTC
D: TRBD2; size: NA; V: TRBV7-9; J: TRBJ2-7; CDR3: CASSLESGARYEQYF; DNA: TGTGCCAGCAGCTTAGAAAGCGGGGCACGCTACGAGCAGTACTTC
D: NA; size: NA; V: TRBV6-1; J: TRBJ1-2; CDR3: CASSEGTAVSIYYGYTF; DNA: TGTGCCAGCAGTGAAGGGACAGCGGTGTCAATATACTATGGCTACACCTTC
D: NA; size: NA; V: TRBV21-1; J: TRBJ2-7; CDR3: CANTPGLSSYEQYF; DNA: TGTGCCAACACTCCAGGTCTCAGCTCCTACGAGCAGTACTTC
D: NA; size: NA; V: TRBV11-3; J: TRBJ2-3; CDR3: CASSLDGLGTSTDTQYF; DNA: TGTGCCAGCAGCTTAGATGGCTTGGGGACTAGCACAGATACGCAGTATTTT
D: NA; size: NA; V: TRBV5-1; J: TRBJ1-1; CDR3: CASSLKSVTEAFF; DNA: TGCGCCAGCAGCTTGAAGAGCGTCACTGAAGCTTTCTTT
D: TRBD2; size: NA; V: TRBV7-9; J: TRBJ2-1; CDR3: CASSFWTSFEQFF; DNA: TGTGCCAGCAGCTTCTGGACTAGCTTTGAGCAGTTCTTC
D: NA; size: once; V: TRBV10-3; J: TRBJ1-1; CDR3: CAITDQGRMNTEAFF; DNA: TGTGCCATCACAGACCAAGGCAGGATGAACACTGAAGCTTTCTTT
D: NA; size: NA; V: TRBV28; J: TRBJ1-3; CDR3: CASSLWGRGGNTIYF; DNA: TGTGCCAGCAGTTTATGGGGCAGGGGTGGAAACACCATATATTTT
D: TRBD1; size: once; V: TRBV6-5; J: TRBJ2-1; CDR3: CASWDRGSYNEQFF; DNA: TGTGCCTCCTGGGACAGGGGCTCCTACAATGAGCAGTTCTTC
D: NA; size: NA; V: TRBV6-4; J: TRBJ2-1; CDR3: CASSETPRNEQFF; DNA: TGTGCCAGCAGCGAGACACCCCGAAATGAGCAGTTCTTC
D: TRBD1; size: NA; V: TRBV5-1; J: TRBJ1-4; CDR3: CASSLSGTGGSEKLFF; DNA: TGCGCCAGCAGCTTGTCCGGGACAGGGGGTAGTGAAAAACTGTTTTTT
D: TRBD1; size: NA; V: TRBV5-1; J: TRBJ2-7; CDR3: CASSSQPGQGTYEQYF; DNA: TGCGCCAGCAGCTCACAACCGGGACAGGGGACCTACGAGCAGTACTTC
D: TRBD1; size: NA; V: TRBV28; J: TRBJ1-4; CDR3: CASSPRDSTEKLFF; DNA: TGTGCCAGCAGTCCCCGGGACAGTACTGAAAAACTGTTTTTT
D: TRBD2; size: NA; V: TRBV18; J: TRBJ2-1; CDR3: CASSPMLQGQGHGREQFF; DNA: TGTGCCAGCTCACCAATGTTGCAGGGTCAAGGGCACGGGAGGGAGCAGTTCTTC
D: NA; size: NA; V: TRBV6-2/TRBV6-3; J: TRBJ2-7; CDR3: CASSYQTQGEQYF; DNA: TGTGCCAGCAGTTACCAGACCCAGGGCGAGCAGTACTTC
D: TRBD2; size: NA; V: TRBV2; J: TRBJ2-1; CDR3: CASKSLAGGVQFF; DNA: TGTGCCAGCAAGTCACTAGCGGGGGGAGTGCAGTTCTTC
D: NA; size: NA; V: TRBV7-9; J: TRBJ2-1; CDR3: CASSLSSGERSEQFF; DNA: TGTGCCAGCAGCTTATCGTCAGGGGAACGTAGTGAGCAGTTCTTC
D: NA; size: NA; V: TRBV27; J: TRBJ1-3; CDR3: CASSPRGTDSGNTIYF; DNA: TGTGCCAGCAGTCCTCGTGGGACTGACTCTGGAAACACCATATATTTT
D: NA; size: NA; V: TRBV24-1; J: TRBJ2-1; CDR3: CATSGQYNEQFF; DNA: TGTGCCACCAGTGGCCAGTACAATGAGCAGTTCTTC
D: TRBD2; size: NA; V: TRBV5-1; J: TRBJ2-5; CDR3: CASSFSGRGQETQYF; DNA: TGCGCCAGCAGCTTTAGCGGGAGGGGTCAAGAGACCCAGTACTTC
D: NA; size: NA; V: TRBV3-1/TRBV3-2; J: TRBJ2-1; CDR3: CASSQDWTSAYNEQFF; DNA: TGTGCCAGCAGCCAAGACTGGACTTCCGCCTACAATGAGCAGTTCTTC
D: TRBD1; size: NA; V: TRBV29-1; J: TRBJ1-2; CDR3: CSAGQRNYGYTF; DNA: TGCAGCGCGGGACAGCGGAACTATGGCTACACCTTC
D: NA; size: NA; V: TRBV7-3; J: TRBJ2-1; CDR3: CASSLMFNNEQFF; DNA: TGTGCCAGCAGCTTAATGTTCAACAATGAGCAGTTCTTC
D: TRBD1; size: NA; V: TRBV5-1; J: TRBJ1-1; CDR3: CASSPGQGLLNTEAFF; DNA: TGCGCCAGCTCACCGGGACAGGGCCTCTTGAACACTGAAGCTTTCTTT
D: NA; size: NA; V: TRBV4-1; J: TRBJ1-1; CDR3: CASSQGPRGTEAFF; DNA: TGCGCCAGCAGCCAAGGGCCAAGGGGCACTGAAGCTTTCTTT
D: TRBD1; size: NA; V: TRBV11-2; J: TRBJ1-2; CDR3: CASSLWDRGGWGYTF; DNA: TGTGCCAGCAGCTTATGGGACAGGGGTGGTTGGGGCTACACCTTC
D: NA; size: NA; V: TRBV9; J: TRBJ2-7; CDR3: CASSVGRGSEQYF; DNA: TGTGCCAGCAGCGTAGGCAGAGGGTCCGAGCAGTACTTC
D: TRBD2; size: NA; V: TRBV27; J: TRBJ2-2; CDR3: CASSPVLAGTGELFF; DNA: TGTGCCAGCAGCCCAGTCCTAGCGGGAACCGGGGAGCTGTTTTTT
D: NA; size: NA; V: TRBV11-2; J: TRBJ1-6; CDR3: CASTPNRGGRSPLHF; DNA: TGTGCCAGCACCCCAAACCGGGGGGGCCGGTCACCCCTCCACTTT
D: NA; size: NA; V: TRBV9; J: TRBJ2-7; CDR3: CASSVGGLGYEQYF; DNA: TGTGCCAGCAGCGTAGGGGGACTTGGGTACGAGCAGTACTTC
D: NA; size: NA; V: TRBV28; J: TRBJ1-6; CDR3: CASSLGGPGDSPLHF; DNA: TGTGCCAGCAGTTTGGGGGGGCCCGGGGATTCACCCCTCCACTTT
D: NA; size: NA; V: TRBV7-9; J: TRBJ1-5; CDR3: CASSSDRYQPQHF; DNA: TGTGCCAGCAGCTCCGACAGATATCAGCCCCAGCATTTT
D: NA; size: NA; V: TRBV6-5; J: TRBJ1-6; CDR3: CASRDSGNSPLHF; DNA: TGTGCCAGCAGAGACTCGGGTAATTCACCCCTCCACTTT
D: TRBD1; size: NA; V: TRBV18; J: TRBJ1-2; CDR3: CASSPSGQGYGYTF; DNA: TGTGCCAGCTCACCATCGGGACAGGGCTATGGCTACACCTTC
D: TRBD2; size: NA; V: TRBV30; J: TRBJ2-3; CDR3: CAWSVQGRLAGGTDTQYF; DNA: TGTGCCTGGAGTGTACAAGGAAGACTAGCGGGAGGCACAGATACGCAGTATTTT
D: NA; size: NA; V: TRBV20-1; J: TRBJ2-4; CDR3: CSASYENIQYF; DNA: TGCAGTGCTAGCTATGAAAACATTCAGTACTTC
D: TRBD2; size: once; V: TRBV27; J: TRBJ2-1; CDR3: CASTRAGPYNEQFF; DNA: TGTGCCAGCACCCGAGCGGGACCCTACAATGAGCAGTTCTTC
D: NA; size: NA; V: TRBV6-2/TRBV6-3; J: TRBJ2-7; CDR3: CASSQYEQYF; DNA: TGTGCCAGCAGTCAGTACGAGCAGTACTTC
D: NA; size: NA; V: TRBV2; J: TRBJ1-1; CDR3: CASTLLNQGTEAFF; DNA: TGTGCCAGCACCCTGCTGAATCAGGGCACTGAAGCTTTCTTT
D: NA; size: once; V: TRBV10-3; J: TRBJ1-5; CDR3: CAISPSTGKDQPQHF; DNA: TGTGCCATCAGTCCCTCGACAGGAAAGGATCAGCCCCAGCATTTT
D: TRBD1; size: NA; V: TRBV7-9; J: TRBJ2-7; CDR3: CASSHRDRSSYEQYF; DNA: TGTGCCAGCAGCCACCGGGACAGGAGCTCCTACGAGCAGTACTTC
D: NA; size: NA; V: TRBV2; J: TRBJ1-5; CDR3: CASGTFQGRNQPQHF; DNA: TGTGCCAGCGGTACCTTTCAGGGTCGCAATCAGCCCCAGCATTTT
D: NA; size: once; V: TRBV27; J: TRBJ1-4; CDR3: CASSREALNEKLFF; DNA: TGTGCCAGCAGCCGGGAGGCCCTTAATGAAAAACTGTTTTTT
D: NA; size: once; V: TRBV5-1; J: TRBJ2-5; CDR3: CASSRRDTEETQYF; DNA: TGCGCCAGCAGCCGCCGGGACACCGAAGAGACCCAGTACTTC
D: NA; size: NA; V: TRBV30; J: TRBJ1-1; CDR3: CAWQRVGTEAFF; DNA: TGTGCCTGGCAGAGGGTCGGGACTGAAGCTTTCTTT
D: NA; size: NA; V: TRBV12-3/TRBV12-4; J: TRBJ2-5; CDR3: CASSPSYQETQYF; DNA: TGTGCCAGCAGCCCCTCGTACCAAGAGACCCAGTACTTC
D: TRBD2; size: NA; V: TRBV27; J: TRBJ2-7; CDR3: CASSLSGLAEGSNSYEQYF; DNA: TGTGCCAGCAGTTTATCAGGTCTAGCGGAGGGGTCGAACTCCTACGAGCAGTACTTC
D: TRBD1; size: NA; V: TRBV7-2; J: TRBJ1-2; CDR3: CASSSRGQGSGYTF; DNA: TGTGCCAGCAGCTCGAGGGGACAGGGAAGCGGCTACACCTTC
D: TRBD2; size: once; V: TRBV7-6; J: TRBJ2-5; CDR3: CASSLVLAGGLGETQYF; DNA: TGTGCCAGCAGCTTAGTACTAGCGGGGGGGCTGGGTGAGACCCAGTACTTC
D: NA; size: NA; V: TRBV28; J: TRBJ1-2; CDR3: CASSLPWTHPKGYGYTF; DNA: TGTGCCAGCAGTCTTCCATGGACACATCCAAAGGGCTATGGCTACACCTTC
D: NA; size: NA; V: TRBV5-5; J: TRBJ1-2; CDR3: CASSLAVDLRGYTF; DNA: TGTGCCAGCAGCTTGGCCGTCGACTTACGTGGCTACACCTTC
D: NA; size: NA; V: TRBV27; J: TRBJ1-2; CDR3: CASSLSEAPTYGYTF; DNA: TGTGCCAGCAGTTTATCGGAGGCCCCAACTTATGGCTACACCTTC
D: NA; size: NA; V: TRBV19; J: TRBJ2-1; CDR3: CASSIGGIWTIYNEQFF; DNA: TGTGCCAGTAGTATTGGAGGGATTTGGACTATCTACAATGAGCAGTTCTTC
D: NA; size: NA; V: TRBV27; J: TRBJ2-5; CDR3: CASSHQTPTGYQETQYF; DNA: TGTGCCAGCAGTCACCAGACCCCCACCGGGTACCAAGAGACCCAGTACTTC
D: NA; size: NA; V: TRBV6-9; J: TRBJ2-7; CDR3: CASSYRGYEQYF; DNA: TGTGCCAGCAGTTATAGGGGCTACGAGCAGTACTTC